These 16 T cell receptor beta chains came from one sample sequenced in a study of CD8 T cells in Susac syndrome. An amount of RNA that ranged from roughly 0.45 to 1 ug was reverse transcribed with random hexamers. TCRdb re-called the immunoSEQ multiplex PCR reads through MiXCR, storing one row per CDR3 protein. The data show about 130,000 distinct CDR3 sequences, with about 95% seen just once and around 0.2% held by the top ten. The material sequenced was CD8+ T cells from PBMCs. The source is a human donor with Susac syndrome.

The chain employs TRBV7-2 and TRBJ2-7; D might be TRBD2 (5 bases). Germline CDR1 reads SGHTA; CDR2 reads FQGNSA. CDR3 length: 17 residues. V lost 5 bases, J lost 4 bases, and 24 bases lay in between. CDR3 nucleotide sequence: TGTGCCAGCAGCACTGGTCCGGGGTATCACTTCCTATACGAGCAGTACTTC. As protein: CASSTGPGYHFLYEQYF.

This chain uses TRBV4-1 with TRBJ2-7; D not resolved. Trimming pared 1 base from V and 2 bases from J, leaving 12 bases between. The germline CDR1 and CDR2 sequences are MGHRA and YSYEKL. The CDR3 loop spans 15 amino acids. The CDR3 DNA reads TGCGCCAGCAGCCAAGTGTTGGACGGAGCCTACGAGCAGTACTTC. Its protein is CASSQVLDGAYEQYF.

CDR3 DNA: TGTGCCAGCAGTTTCACCGGGGGCCACGAGCAGTACTTC. It encodes CASSFTGGHEQYF. The genes are TRBV28 and TRBJ2-7, with D possibly being TRBD1 or TRBD2 (6 bases each). Germline V gene lookup returns CDR1 MDHEN and CDR2 SYDVKM. The CDR3 sequence is 13 residues long. The ends were cut back, 3 bases at V and 5 bases at J, with 11 bases in the middle.

This chain uses TRBV10-2 with TRBJ1-4; 8 nucleotides agree with TRBD1. CDR3 length equals 13 residues. Germline trimming cut 6 bases from V and 5 bases from J; bases unmatched to any gene: 2. Germline lookup yields CDR1 WSHSY and CDR2 SAAADI. The CDR3 reads CASRDRGNEKLFF. The CDR3 coding sequence is TGCGCCAGCAGAGACAGGGGCAATGAAAAACTGTTTTTT.

The chain combines TRBV5-4 with TRBJ2-7, with a possible D match to TRBD1 (5 bases). This CDR3 is built from 12 residues. The V gene's germline CDR1 is SGHNT and CDR2 YYREEE (reference sequence). The V and J ends lost 3 bases and 6 bases respectively, with 10 bases between them. CDR3 nucleotide sequence: TGTGCCAGCAGCTGGGGCGACACCGAGCAGTACTTC. Amino acid sequence: CASSWGDTEQYF.

This chain uses TRBV9 with TRBJ2-2; tentatively, D is TRBD2 (6 bases). CDR1 is SGDLS, CDR2 YYNGEE, per germline. This CDR3 is 13 amino acids long. V was pared by 6 bases and J by 5 bases, with 11 bases between. The CDR3 protein is CASTFSGTGELFF. Written as DNA, the CDR3 is TGTGCCAGCACCTTTAGCGGTACCGGGGAGCTGTTTTTT.

This clonotype came up a few times. This chain links TRBV12-3 or TRBV12-4 with TRBJ2-7; D not resolved. This CDR3 spans 13 amino acids. V was trimmed by 1 base and J by 4 bases, leaving 8 bases between them. The CDR3 protein is CASSLGLSYEQYF. CDR3 nucleotides: TGTGCCAGCAGTTTAGGGCTATCTTACGAGCAGTACTTC.

This clonotype was observed once. This chain connects TRBV30 to TRBJ1-5, with 7 bases identical to TRBD1. Germline-derived CDR1 and CDR2 are GTSNPN and SVGIG (reference sequence). Germline trimming cut 2 bases from V and 3 bases from J; bases unmatched to any gene: 4. The CDR3 has 14 amino acids. The CDR3 DNA reads as TGTGCCTGGAGTTCGGGACAGCACAATCAGCCCCAGCATTTT. Protein sequence: CAWSSGQHNQPQHF.

This clonotype was counted a single time. The gene calls are TRBV19 and TRBJ2-7, with D perhaps TRBD2 (6 bases). The CDR3 has 14 residues. In germline, CDR1 is LNHDA, CDR2 SQIVND (reference sequence). V was pared by 1 base and J by 3 bases, with 10 bases between. CDR3 nucleotide sequence: TGTGCCAGTAGTATAGCGGGAGCCGACTACGAGCAGTACTTC. This sequence encodes CASSIAGADYEQYF.

A single count supports this clonotype. At one end the junction does not follow the germline gene, possibly because of a read error. The chain has TRBV4-1 and TRBJ2-1; 12 nucleotides match TRBD2. This CDR3 contains 17 residues. The germline CDR1 and CDR2 sequences are MGHRA and YSYEKL. The CDR3 DNA reads as TGCGCCAGCAGCCAAGCCGGACTAGCGGGATCCTTCAATGAGCAGTTCTTC. It translates to CASSQAGLAGSFNEQFF.

This rearrangement joins TRBV27 to TRBJ2-7, with 14 bases matching TRBD2. This CDR3 contains 13 residues. The germline CDR1 and CDR2 sequences are MNHEY and SMNVEV (reference sequence). The ends lost 8 bases at V and 5 bases at J; junction bases unmatched: 2. In nucleotides, the CDR3 is TGTGCCAGCCAGGGACTAGCGGGAGACGAGCAGTACTTC. Protein sequence: CASQGLAGDEQYF.

The chain links TRBV6-5 to TRBJ2-4; D might be TRBD2 (6 bases). This CDR3 region has 14 residues. V dropped 5 bases and J dropped 7 bases, with 15 bases sitting between them. Germline CDR1 reads MNHEY; CDR2 reads SVGAGI. The CDR3 reads CASSEVGGANIQYF. CDR3 coding DNA: TGTGCCAGCAGTGAAGTTGGCGGGGCCAACATTCAGTACTTC.

The chain combines TRBV3-1 with TRBJ2-3; D is undetermined. This CDR3 has 15 amino acids. Between the trimmed V and J ends, which lost 0 bases and 6 bases, there was a span of 13 bases. Germline-derived CDR1 and CDR2 are LGHDT and YNNKEL (reference sequence). CDR3: CASSQDVPVPDTQYF. Here the CDR3 DNA reads TGTGCCAGCAGCCAAGACGTCCCGGTCCCGGATACGCAGTATTTT.

The rearrangement joins TRBV7-9 to TRBJ2-7, with a weak D call TRBD2 (5 bases). The length of the CDR3 is 16 residues. Germline V gene sequence: CDR1 SEHNR, CDR2 FQNEAQ (reference sequence). Trimming removed 0 bases at V and 5 bases at J, with 17 bases between. CDR3 loop: CASSLAAAALGDEQYF. CDR3 bases: TGTGCCAGCAGCTTAGCGGCGGCAGCCCTCGGGGACGAGCAGTACTTC.

The rearrangement links TRBV12-3 or TRBV12-4 to TRBJ2-3; the D is unclear. This CDR3 region has 13 residues. V lost 10 bases and J lost 1, with 12 bases in between. CDR3 DNA sequence: TGTGCCACCATCCCCGAGGGCACAGATACGCAGTATTTT. This encodes CATIPEGTDTQYF.

The chain recombines TRBV12-3 or TRBV12-4 with TRBJ1-1; D ambiguous. The CDR3 has 13 residues. V was pared by 4 bases and J by 6 bases, with 12 bases between. DNA for the CDR3: TGTGCCAGCAGTTACTCCCGGGAGGCTGAAGCTTTCTTT. Amino acids: CASSYSREAEAFF.